Listed here are 32 T cell receptor beta chains from one sample, sequenced in a study of graft-versus-host responses after intestinal transplantation. No cognate antigen is known for these TCRs. Sequencing used immunoSEQ multiplex PCR; TCRdb keeps in-frame clones, though not all of them. Altogether some 90,000 clones are present, about nine tenths being singletons, with the ten largest covering nearly 0.11%. Material: unstimulated CD4+ T cells sorted from spleen or lymph node cells, obtained before intestinal transplant. The receptors stem from a human donor who received an intestinal transplant.

V usage is TRBV9 and J usage is TRBJ1-5; D perhaps matches TRBD1 (5 bases). Trimming took 0 bases from V and 5 from J, leaving 12 bases between them. This CDR3 is built from 15 residues. In germline, CDR1 is SGDLS, CDR2 YYNGEE. The CDR3 nucleotides are TGTGCCAGCAGCGTAGGGCAGGGTATGGATCAGCCCCAGCATTTT. Protein: CASSVGQGMDQPQHF. The full variable domain, in which reference TRBV9 and TRBJ1-5 provide the parts outside the CDR3, is DSGVTQTPKHLITATGQRVTLRCSPRSGDLSVYWYQQSLDQGLQFLIQYYNGEERAKGNILERFSAQQFPDLHSELNLSSLELGDSALYFCASSVGQGMDQPQHFGDGTRLSIL.

In this sample, this clone turned up once. In DNA, the CDR3 is TGTGCCAGCAGCTTGTTCGTCAGGGAATACTCTGGGGCCAACGTCCTGACTTTC. It encodes CASSLFVREYSGANVLTF. The rearrangement joins TRBV5-4 to TRBJ2-6; D is perhaps TRBD1 (5 bases). Trimming left V 1 base short and J 0 bases short, with 14 bases between. The length of the CDR3 is 18 residues. CDR1 and CDR2 (germline): SGHNT, YYREEE (reference sequence).

V gene TRBV6-5 combines with J gene TRBJ1-6; D is unresolved. From germline, CDR1 is MNHEY and CDR2 SVGAGI. V lost 6 bases and J lost 6, with 6 bases in between. The CDR3 is 12 residues long. The CDR3 loop is CASRGGNSPLHF. CDR3 coding DNA: TGTGCCAGCAGGGGAGGTAATTCACCCCTCCACTTT.

The genes are TRBV27 and TRBJ1-1; the match to TRBD1 covers 7 bases. The germline V gene has CDR1 MNHEY and CDR2 SMNVEV (reference sequence). This CDR3 has 13 residues. V shed 6 bases, J shed 5 bases, and the junction held 6 bases outside the gene matches. Written as DNA, the CDR3 is TGTGCCAGCAGGCCTACAGGGGTTACTGAAGCTTTCTTT. This codes for CASRPTGVTEAFF.

V and J are TRBV6-1 and TRBJ1-2, with 7 bases fitting TRBD1. The CDR3 runs to 15 residues. Germline loops: CDR1 MNHNS, CDR2 SASEGT. Unmatched junction bases numbered 5, after V lost 1 base and J lost 3 bases. The CDR3 protein is CASSEVPRGDYGYTF. As DNA, the CDR3 is TGTGCCAGCAGTGAAGTTCCCAGGGGGGACTATGGCTACACCTTC.

The rearrangement links TRBV6-1 to TRBJ2-7, with D uncertain. CDR1 and CDR2 (germline): MNHNS, SASEGT. V lost 4 bases to trimming and J lost 2 bases, with 15 bases between them. The CDR3 runs 15 residues. Here the CDR3 reads CASSGGVLGPYEQYF. DNA of the CDR3: TGTGCCAGCAGTGGAGGTGTATTAGGCCCCTACGAGCAGTACTTC.

This clone occurred once. The V call is TRBV9, the J call TRBJ2-1; 9 bases line up with TRBD1. The CDR3 spans 14 residues. Trimming removed 4 bases from V and 5 bases from J; junction bases left unmatched: 4. Germline CDR1 reads SGDLS; CDR2 reads YYNGEE. The CDR3 sequence is CASSKGQGNNEQFF. CDR3 DNA sequence: TGTGCCAGCAGCAAGGGACAGGGCAACAATGAGCAGTTCTTC.

V usage is TRBV9 and J usage is TRBJ2-2; TRBD1 might be the D (6 bases). V was shortened by 2 bases and J by 5 bases, with 13 bases between the two germline ends. The germline CDR1 and CDR2 sequences are SGDLS and YYNGEE. The CDR3 extends over 15 amino acids. In DNA form, the CDR3 reads TGTGCCAGCAGCGTTTCAGGGGCGCGGACCGGGGAGCTGTTTTTT. Protein: CASSVSGARTGELFF.

The V and J genes are TRBV11-2 and TRBJ1-1; a weak D match, TRBD1 (6 bases). The CDR3 runs to 15 residues. V shed 3 bases and J shed 6 bases, with 17 bases lying between them. Germline lookup yields CDR1 SGHAT and CDR2 FQNNGV. The CDR3 region has the DNA TGTGCCAGCAGCTTCTTCGGGGGGCGGGAGGCTGAAGCTTTCTTT. Its protein is CASSFFGGREAEAFF.

V gene TRBV5-5 combines with J gene TRBJ2-5, with D perhaps matching TRBD2 (6 bases). The CDR3 loop spans 15 amino acids. CDR1 SGHKS and CDR2 YYEKEE come from the germline V gene (reference sequence). Deletions cut 4 bases from V and 3 bases from J, with 16 bases between. The CDR3 DNA reads as TGTGCCAGCAGCAACCTCGGGGGAACAAAAGAGACCCAGTACTTC. Amino acids: CASSNLGGTKETQYF. The entire variable domain, with the rest obtained from reference TRBV5-5 and TRBJ2-5, is as follows: DAGVTQSPTHLIKTRGQQVTLRCSPISGHKSVSWYQQVLGQGPQFIFQYYEKEERGRGNFPDRFSARQFPNYSSELNVNALLLGDSALYLCASSNLGGTKETQYFGPGTRLLVL.

The chain employs TRBV19 and TRBJ2-7, with a tentative D call TRBD1 (5 bases). CDR1 is LNHDA and CDR2 is SQIVND in the germline V gene (reference sequence). With 5 bases removed from V and 3 bases from J, the gap between germline ends came to 11 bases. The CDR3 totals 13 residues. The CDR3 DNA is TGTGCCAGTAGTCCCATAGACAGCTACGAGCAGTACTTC. Translated: CASSPIDSYEQYF.

The chain links TRBV10-2 to TRBJ2-7, with D unclear. V lost 6 bases and J 2 bases, leaving 8 bases between the germline ends. This CDR3 has 12 residues. CDR1 is WSHSY, CDR2 SAAADI, per germline. The CDR3 sequence: CASSHGPYEQYF. DNA for the CDR3: TGCGCCAGCAGCCACGGTCCCTACGAGCAGTACTTC.

The genes are TRBV5-6 and TRBJ1-2; 7 bases agree with TRBD1. The V segment lost 3 bases and the J segment 0 bases; nucleotides outside the gene matches: 8. The CDR3 runs to 16 residues. The germline CDR1 and CDR2 sequences are SGHDT and YYEEEE. CDR3 nucleotides: TGTGCCAGCAGCTATGGGACAGCCGTTACTAACTATGGCTACACCTTC. Encoded protein: CASSYGTAVTNYGYTF.

The chain employs TRBV4-1 and TRBJ2-5; D call uncertain. Trimming took off 4 bases at V and 5 bases at J, with 11 bases between the two ends. Per the germline V gene, CDR1 is MGHRA and CDR2 is YSYEKL. The CDR3 has 13 residues. CDR3 DNA: TGCGCCAGCAGCCGTCTCGGGTCTGAGACCCAGTACTTC. This gives the protein CASSRLGSETQYF.

This rearrangement joins TRBV6-1 to TRBJ1-3; 7 bases agree with TRBD1. Germline lookup yields CDR1 MNHNS and CDR2 SASEGT. This CDR3 has 14 residues. With V trimmed by 3 bases and J by 4 bases, 3 bases remained unmatched. The CDR3 sequence is CASSDRGWGNTIYF. The CDR3 nucleotides are TGTGCCAGCAGTGACAGGGGGTGGGGAAACACCATATATTTT.

The gene calls are TRBV2 and TRBJ2-1; D is possibly TRBD2 (6 bases). The V gene lost 6 bases and the J gene lost 4 bases, with 25 bases spanning the gap. Germline CDR1 reads SNHLY; CDR2 reads FYNNEI. The CDR3 length is 18 residues. The CDR3 sequence is CASREGRPTGTRYNEQFF. CDR3 sequence (DNA): TGTGCCAGCAGGGAGGGCAGGCCGACCGGGACGCGTTACAATGAGCAGTTCTTC.

This chain uses TRBV5-1 with TRBJ1-2; a possible D gene is TRBD1 (5 bases). V dropped 1 base and J dropped 3 bases, with 7 bases sitting between them. The CDR3 is made up of 13 amino acids. Germline V lookup: CDR1 SGHRS, CDR2 YFSETQ. The CDR3 bases are TGCGCCAGCAGCTTGAAAGGGGACTATGGCTACACCTTC. Translated: CASSLKGDYGYTF.

This clone was counted a single time. The chain carries TRBV9 and TRBJ2-7; D is unclear. There are 14 residues in the CDR3. Trimming took 3 bases from V and 6 from J, leaving 16 bases between them. Germline CDR1 and CDR2: SGDLS and YYNGEE. The CDR3: CASSGAHEQSEQYF. Here the CDR3 DNA reads TGTGCCAGCAGCGGGGCTCACGAGCAAAGCGAGCAGTACTTC.

The chain employs TRBV27 and TRBJ2-2; a weak D match, TRBD2 (6 bases). The CDR3 extends over 15 amino acids. CDR1 MNHEY and CDR2 SMNVEV come from the germline V gene (reference sequence). V was trimmed by 6 bases and J by 0 bases, leaving 11 bases between them. DNA of the CDR3: TGTGCCAGCAGGGAGGGGCGATCGAACACCGGGGAGCTGTTTTTT. It translates to CASREGRSNTGELFF.

This clone has more than one count but fewer than ten. The chain recombines TRBV6-5 with TRBJ1-2; D remains ambiguous. CDR1 and CDR2 (germline): MNHEY, SVGAGI. The CDR3 consists of 13 residues. Trimming took off 5 bases at V and 6 bases at J, with 13 bases between the two ends. The CDR3 loop is CASSRPSRDGYTF. The CDR3 DNA reads as TGTGCCAGCAGTCGGCCCTCGAGGGATGGCTACACCTTC.

The chain has TRBV9 and TRBJ1-4, with unresolved D. CDR3 length: 13 residues. The V gene's germline CDR1 is SGDLS and CDR2 YYNGEE. The germline V and J ends were trimmed by 0 bases and 7 bases, with 7 bases remaining between them. In DNA, the CDR3 is TGTGCCAGCAGCGTAGGTCCCTCTGAAAAACTGTTTTTT. Translated, it gives CASSVGPSEKLFF.

The rearrangement uses TRBV6-6 and TRBJ2-5; D possibly corresponds to TRBD2 (6 bases). CDR1 is MNHNY, CDR2 SVGAGI, per germline (reference sequence). V lost 8 bases and J 2 bases, leaving 9 bases between the germline ends. This CDR3 region has 12 residues. The CDR3 DNA reads as TGTGCCAGCGGGGAGGCTCAAGAGACCCAGTACTTC. It translates to CASGEAQETQYF.

The chain recombines TRBV2 with TRBJ1-1, with D maybe TRBD1 (5 bases). V lost 7 bases to trimming and J lost 0 bases, with 15 bases between them. CDR1 SNHLY and CDR2 FYNNEI come from the germline V gene. The CDR3 has 15 amino acids. The CDR3 DNA sequence: TGTGCCAGCAAAAGGGGCGGAGGGGTGAACACTGAAGCTTTCTTT. The encoded protein is CASKRGGGVNTEAFF.

The chain has TRBV6-5 and TRBJ2-5; D is undetermined. The CDR3 extends over 11 amino acids. V lost 2 bases to trimming and J lost 7 bases, with 5 bases between them. In germline, CDR1 is MNHEY, CDR2 SVGAGI. For the CDR3, the DNA is TGTGCCAGCAGTTACAGAGGGACCCAGTACTTC. Protein sequence: CASSYRGTQYF.

This clone was observed once. The chain employs TRBV10-3 and TRBJ1-5; no clear D gene. V was trimmed by 3 bases and J by 1 base, leaving 4 bases between them. The germline V gene encodes CDR1 ENHRY and CDR2 SYGVKD. The CDR3 is 13 residues long. The CDR3 reads CAISEQSNQPQHF. CDR3 sequence (DNA): TGTGCCATCAGTGAACAGAGCAATCAGCCCCAGCATTTT.

The chain employs TRBV5-1 and TRBJ2-5; 12 positions agree with TRBD2. This CDR3 comprises 16 residues. Germline CDR1 reads SGHRS; CDR2 reads YFSETQ. The J segment lost 2 bases and the V segment lost 5 bases, leaving 7 bases of the junction unmatched. The CDR3, as DNA: TGCGCCAGCAGTACTAGCGGGGGGCCCCCGCAAGAGACCCAGTACTTC. Translating gives CASSTSGGPPQETQYF.

The chain uses TRBV11-2 and TRBJ2-2; a weak D match, TRBD1 (6 bases). The CDR3 loop spans 16 amino acids. Trimming took 1 base from V and 1 from J, leaving 10 bases between them. From germline, CDR1 is SGHAT and CDR2 FQNNGV. CDR3 DNA sequence: TGTGCCAGCAGCTTAGGACAGGCCGTGAACACCGGGGAGCTGTTTTTT. Its translation is CASSLGQAVNTGELFF.

The chain combines TRBV7-2 with TRBJ1-6, with 7 nucleotides matching TRBD1. J gave up 10 bases and V 3 bases, and 6 bases lay outside the gene matches. The CDR3 consists of 14 residues. Germline loops: CDR1 SGHTA, CDR2 FQGNSA. The CDR3 sequence: CASSFRDRGSPLHF. The CDR3, as DNA: TGTGCCAGCAGCTTCCGGGACAGAGGGTCACCCCTCCACTTT.

CDR3 region: CASSQDRGTSGNTIYF. The CDR3 coding sequence is TGTGCCAGCAGCCAAGATCGCGGGACCTCTGGAAACACCATATATTTT. This rearrangement joins TRBV14 to TRBJ1-3; possible D gene TRBD1, 5 bases. CDR3 size: 16 residues. Germline assignment: CDR1 SGHDN and CDR2 FVKESK. V was cut by 0 bases and J by 0 bases, with 9 bases left in between.

J is TRBJ1-2 and V is TRBV10-3, with 8 bases fitting TRBD1. The CDR3 totals 15 residues. With V trimmed by 4 bases and J by 0 bases, 4 bases remained unmatched. Germline V CDR1 and CDR2: ENHRY, SYGVKD. CDR3 sequence: CAISVGTGSNYGYTF. The CDR3 nucleotides read TGTGCCATCAGTGTGGGGACAGGTTCTAACTATGGCTACACCTTC.

This rearrangement joins TRBV27 to TRBJ1-6, with 8 nucleotides matching TRBD1. Germline CDR1 MNHEY, CDR2 SMNVEV (reference sequence). Losses at the gene ends were 7 bases for V and 7 bases for J; bases not matched to a gene: 6. This CDR3 spans 14 amino acids. The CDR3 nucleotides are TGTGCCAGCACCCGGACAGGGCTAAATTCACCCCTCCACTTT. It yields the protein CASTRTGLNSPLHF.

A word on this clone: Additional DNA sequences in this sample encode the identical CDR3. The rearrangement links TRBV10-3 to TRBJ1-1; D is possibly TRBD1 (5 bases). The CDR3 runs 13 residues. The germline V and J ends were trimmed by 4 bases and 1 base, with 7 bases remaining between them. Germline values: CDR1 ENHRY, CDR2 SYGVKD. The CDR3 DNA reads as TGTGCCATCAGTGCACAGGAGAACACTGAAGCTTTCTTT. Encoded protein: CAISAQENTEAFF.